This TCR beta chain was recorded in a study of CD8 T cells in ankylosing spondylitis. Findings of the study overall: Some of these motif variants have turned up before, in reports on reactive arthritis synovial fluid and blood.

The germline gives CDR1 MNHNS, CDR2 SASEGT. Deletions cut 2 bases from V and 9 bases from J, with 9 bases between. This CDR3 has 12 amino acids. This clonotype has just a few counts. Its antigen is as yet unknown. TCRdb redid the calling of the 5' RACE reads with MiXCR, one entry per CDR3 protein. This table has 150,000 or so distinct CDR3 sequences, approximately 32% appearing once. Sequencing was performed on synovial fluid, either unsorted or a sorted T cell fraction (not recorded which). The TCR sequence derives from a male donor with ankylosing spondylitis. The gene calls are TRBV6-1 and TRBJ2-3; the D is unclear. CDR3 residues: CASSERVGTQYF. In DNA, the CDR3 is TGTGCCAGCAGTGAACGAGTAGGCACGCAGTATTTT.